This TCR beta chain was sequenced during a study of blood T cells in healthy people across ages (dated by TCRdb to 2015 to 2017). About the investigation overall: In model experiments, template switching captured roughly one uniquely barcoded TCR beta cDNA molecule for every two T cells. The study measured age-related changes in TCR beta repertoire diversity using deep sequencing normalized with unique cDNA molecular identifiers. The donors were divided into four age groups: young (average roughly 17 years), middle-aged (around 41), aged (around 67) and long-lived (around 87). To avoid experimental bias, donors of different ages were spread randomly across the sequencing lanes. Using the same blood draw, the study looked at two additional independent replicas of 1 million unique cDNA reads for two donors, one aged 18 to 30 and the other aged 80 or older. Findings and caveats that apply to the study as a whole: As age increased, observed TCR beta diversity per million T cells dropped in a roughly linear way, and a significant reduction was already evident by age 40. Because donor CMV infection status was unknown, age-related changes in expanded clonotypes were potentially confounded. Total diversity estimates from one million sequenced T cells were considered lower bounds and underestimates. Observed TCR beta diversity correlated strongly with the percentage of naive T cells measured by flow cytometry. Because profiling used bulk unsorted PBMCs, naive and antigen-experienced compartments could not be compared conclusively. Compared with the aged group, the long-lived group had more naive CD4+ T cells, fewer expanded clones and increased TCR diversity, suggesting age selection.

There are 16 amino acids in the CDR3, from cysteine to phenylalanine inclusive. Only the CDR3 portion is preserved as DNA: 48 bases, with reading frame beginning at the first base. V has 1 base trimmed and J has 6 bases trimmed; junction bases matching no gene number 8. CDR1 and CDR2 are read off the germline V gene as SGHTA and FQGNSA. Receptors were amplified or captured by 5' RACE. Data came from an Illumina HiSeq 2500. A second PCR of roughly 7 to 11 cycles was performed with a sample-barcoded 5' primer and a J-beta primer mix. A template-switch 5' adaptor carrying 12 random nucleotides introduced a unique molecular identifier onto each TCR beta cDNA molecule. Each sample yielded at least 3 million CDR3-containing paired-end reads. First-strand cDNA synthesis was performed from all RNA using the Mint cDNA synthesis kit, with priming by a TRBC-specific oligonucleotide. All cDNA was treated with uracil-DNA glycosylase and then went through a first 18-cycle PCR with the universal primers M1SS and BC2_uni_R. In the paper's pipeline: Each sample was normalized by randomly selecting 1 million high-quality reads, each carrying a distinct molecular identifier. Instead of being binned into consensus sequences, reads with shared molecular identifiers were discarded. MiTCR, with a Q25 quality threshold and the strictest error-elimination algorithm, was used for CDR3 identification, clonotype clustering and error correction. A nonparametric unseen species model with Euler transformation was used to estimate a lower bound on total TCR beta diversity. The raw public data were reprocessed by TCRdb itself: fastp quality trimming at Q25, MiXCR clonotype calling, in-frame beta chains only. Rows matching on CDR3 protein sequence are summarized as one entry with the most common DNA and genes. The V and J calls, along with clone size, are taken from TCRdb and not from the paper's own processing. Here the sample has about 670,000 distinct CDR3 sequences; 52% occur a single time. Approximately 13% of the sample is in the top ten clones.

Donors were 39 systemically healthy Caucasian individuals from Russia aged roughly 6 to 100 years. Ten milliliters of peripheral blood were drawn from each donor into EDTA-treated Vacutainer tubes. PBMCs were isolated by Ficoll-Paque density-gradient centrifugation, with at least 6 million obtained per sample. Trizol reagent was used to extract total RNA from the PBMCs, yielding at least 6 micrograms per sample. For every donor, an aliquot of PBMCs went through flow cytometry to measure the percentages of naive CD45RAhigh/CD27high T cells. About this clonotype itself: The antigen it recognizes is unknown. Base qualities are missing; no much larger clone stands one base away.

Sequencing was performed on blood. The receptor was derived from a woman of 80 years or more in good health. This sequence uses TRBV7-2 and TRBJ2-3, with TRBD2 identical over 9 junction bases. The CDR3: CASSLVGGGAGDTQYF. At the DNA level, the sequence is TGTGCCAGCAGCTTAGTCGGCGGGGGGGCCGGGGATACGCAGTATTTT. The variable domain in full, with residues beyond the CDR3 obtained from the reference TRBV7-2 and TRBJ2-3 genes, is GAGVSQSPSNKVTEKGKDVELRCDPISGHTALYWYRQSLGQGLEFLIYFQGNSAPDKSGLPSDRFSAERTGGSVSTLTIQRTQQEDSAVYLCASSLVGGGAGDTQYFGPGTRLTVL.